Shown below are 32 T cell receptor beta chains from a single sample sequenced in a study of PD-1 blockade in classical Hodgkin lymphoma. Profiling relied on immunoSEQ multiplex PCR, and the TCRdb table lists in-frame clones only, not all of them. The repertoire holds some 19,000 clones, around 84% seen once, with about 5.9% in the top ten. Relapses following autologous stem cell transplantation were seen in all patients, with brentuximab vedotin exposure varying. Sequences were derived from peripheral blood mononuclear cells (PBMCs), sampled at baseline. The receptor source for this set is a human donor with classical Hodgkin lymphoma.

This chain uses TRBV11-2 with TRBJ1-1; D is possibly TRBD1 (5 bases). CDR1 is SGHAT, CDR2 FQNNGV, per germline. The ends were cut back, 7 bases at V and 5 bases at J, with 14 bases in the middle. The CDR3 has 13 residues. As DNA, the CDR3 is TGTGCCAGCACAACGCCAGGGTATACTGAAGCTTTCTTT. Translating it yields CASTTPGYTEAFF.

This chain connects TRBV5-4 to TRBJ2-3, with TRBD2 identical over 8 bases. This CDR3 region has 16 residues. With V trimmed by 0 bases and J by 5 bases, 8 bases remained unmatched. Germline V gives CDR1 SGHNT, CDR2 YYREEE (reference sequence). CDR3 DNA sequence: TGTGCCAGCAGCTTGGTCGTCCGGGGGGGTAGAGATACGCAGTATTTT. Translated, it gives CASSLVVRGGRDTQYF.

This clone was found a few times. This chain's CDR3 is CASSPLSGSNQPQHF. The CDR3 bases are TGCGCCAGCAGCCCGTTATCCGGAAGCAATCAGCCCCAGCATTTT. The chain combines TRBV4-3 with TRBJ1-5, with unresolved D. The CDR3 loop spans 15 amino acids. Germline-derived CDR1 and CDR2 are LGHNA and YSLEER. With 4 bases removed from V and 1 base from J, the gap between germline ends came to 11 bases.

V and J are TRBV7-9 and TRBJ2-7, with TRBD1 as a possible D gene (6 bases). CDR1 is SEHNR and CDR2 is FQNEAQ in the germline V gene (reference sequence). The length of the CDR3 is 13 residues. V lost 1 base to trimming and J lost 5 bases, with 9 bases between them. DNA of the CDR3: TGTGCCAGCAGCTTAGGTCCAGGGGACGAGCAGTACTTC. It codes for CASSLGPGDEQYF.

This clone was seen once. The rearrangement joins TRBV2 to TRBJ2-1; TRBD1 agrees at 7 bases. This CDR3 is 14 amino acids long. Trimming at V came to 3 bases and at J to 7 bases, leaving 6 bases not matched to a gene. From germline, CDR1 is SNHLY and CDR2 FYNNEI. DNA of the CDR3: TGTGCCAGCAGTGACGGACAGGTTAGGAATGAGCAGTTCTTC. Its protein is CASSDGQVRNEQFF.

There are a few counts of this clone. This rearrangement joins TRBV18 to TRBJ2-7; the match to TRBD1 covers 9 bases. Losses at the gene ends were 3 bases for V and 0 bases for J; bases not matched to a gene: 3. The CDR3 is 15 amino acids. Germline values: CDR1 KGHSH, CDR2 LQKENI. This CDR3 is CASSPGTGLSYEQYF. CDR3 DNA sequence: TGTGCCAGCTCACCCGGGACAGGGCTCTCCTACGAGCAGTACTTC.

The chain recombines TRBV7-3 with TRBJ2-1; possible D gene TRBD2, 5 bases. The V gene lost 0 bases and the J gene lost 0 bases, with 12 bases spanning the gap. The CDR3 spans 17 residues. The germline gives CDR1 SGHTA, CDR2 FQGTGA. The CDR3 sequence is CASSLTNLDSSYNEQFF. The DNA for the CDR3 is TGTGCCAGCAGCTTAACTAACCTGGACTCCTCCTACAATGAGCAGTTCTTC.

The CDR3 DNA follows: TGTGCCAGCAAAGTGGGGCCCTCGGGGACCCAGTACTTC. It codes for CASKVGPSGTQYF. The rearrangement links TRBV27 to TRBJ2-5; possible D gene TRBD1, 5 bases. V was clipped by 7 bases and J by 7 bases, with 16 bases between them. This CDR3 region has 13 residues. Looked up from germline, CDR1 is MNHEY and CDR2 is SMNVEV (reference sequence).

The J gene is TRBJ2-2, the V gene TRBV19; maybe TRBD1 (6 bases). Germline V gene lookup returns CDR1 LNHDA and CDR2 SQIVND (reference sequence). This CDR3 region has 15 residues. V was shortened by 2 bases and J by 5 bases, with 12 bases between the two germline ends. The DNA of the CDR3 is TGTGCCAGTAGTATAAGTCAGGGGTCGACCGGGGAGCTGTTTTTT. It translates to CASSISQGSTGELFF.

This clone was observed a single time. The V and J genes are TRBV28 and TRBJ2-7, with 7 bases identical to TRBD1. The CDR3 covers 14 residues. Germline CDR1 reads MDHEN; CDR2 reads SYDVKM. V lost 8 bases to trimming and J lost 2 bases; unmatched junction nucleotides: 9. CDR3 loop: CASGPGQPPYEQYF. The CDR3 DNA reads as TGTGCCAGCGGGCCGGGACAGCCTCCCTACGAGCAGTACTTC.

The CDR3 nucleotides read TGTGCCAGCAGTACCCGGCAGGGGGGATTGAACACTGAAGCTTTCTTT. Translation: CASSTRQGGLNTEAFF. The chain employs TRBV27 and TRBJ1-1; TRBD1 matches at 7 bases. J was trimmed by 0 bases and V by 5 bases; bases with no gene match: 9. Per the germline V gene, CDR1 is MNHEY and CDR2 is SMNVEV (reference sequence). The CDR3 totals 16 residues.

V gene TRBV4-3 combines with J gene TRBJ1-4; tentatively, D is TRBD1 (5 bases). The CDR3 sequence is 18 residues long. Germline lookup yields CDR1 LGHNA and CDR2 YSLEER. V gave up 4 bases and J gave up 3 bases, with 21 bases separating them. CDR3 DNA sequence: TGCGCCAGCAGCCCTTCCCTCGTCCGGGGGGTAGCTAATGAAAAACTGTTTTTT. The encoded protein is CASSPSLVRGVANEKLFF.

This chain uses TRBV4-1 with TRBJ2-2; 7 bases are shared with TRBD1. With 9 bases clipped from V and 0 bases from J, the junction kept 4 bases outside the gene matches. Germline V gene sequence: CDR1 MGHRA, CDR2 YSYEKL. This CDR3 has 14 residues. In DNA form, the CDR3 reads TGCGCCAGTCAGGGGGTCTCGAACACCGGGGAGCTGTTTTTT. Amino acids: CASQGVSNTGELFF.

The V gene is TRBV6-1, the J gene TRBJ2-5; weak D call: TRBD1 (5 bases). Germline V lookup: CDR1 MNHNS, CDR2 SASEGT. Trimming removed 8 bases from V and 4 bases from J, with 14 bases in between. This CDR3 comprises 13 residues. The CDR3 here is CASAGMVVETQYF. CDR3 nucleotide sequence: TGTGCCAGCGCAGGGATGGTGGTAGAGACCCAGTACTTC.

The sample holds one count of this clone. This chain joins TRBV27 and TRBJ2-3, with 12 bases identical to TRBD1. The CDR3 covers 16 residues. Per the germline V gene, CDR1 is MNHEY and CDR2 is SMNVEV (reference sequence). Trimming took 5 bases from V and 4 from J; bases not matched to a gene: 7. CDR3 bases: TGTGCCAGCAGTCGTACCGGGACAGGGGGCCCAGATACGCAGTATTTT. Its protein product is CASSRTGTGGPDTQYF.

The V and J genes are TRBV7-2 and TRBJ2-3, with 14 bases lining up with TRBD2. V lost 1 base, J lost 4 bases, and 4 bases stayed unmatched. Germline-derived CDR1 and CDR2 are SGHTA and FQGNSA. The CDR3 extends over 17 amino acids. The DNA for the CDR3 is TGTGCCAGCAGCTTAGGACTAGCGGGGGGGAGGTCAGATACGCAGTATTTT. Protein: CASSLGLAGGRSDTQYF.

The chain is built from TRBV7-9 and TRBJ2-1; D is unclear. Trimming pared 3 bases from V and 5 bases from J, leaving 2 bases between. CDR1 is SEHNR and CDR2 is FQNEAQ in the germline V gene (reference sequence). CDR3 length: 11 amino acids. CDR3 in DNA: TGTGCCAGCAGCTTGGACAATGAGCAGTTCTTC. Translation gives CASSLDNEQFF.

The rearrangement links TRBV10-3 to TRBJ2-7; D is undetermined. The CDR3 has 14 residues. The V gene lost 0 bases and the J gene lost 1 base, with 7 bases spanning the gap. The germline V gene encodes CDR1 ENHRY and CDR2 SYGVKD. In DNA, the CDR3 is TGTGCCATCAGTGAGTCGGCCGGATCCTACGAGCAGTACTTC. Translation: CAISESAGSYEQYF.

This rearrangement joins TRBV19 to TRBJ2-5, with D maybe TRBD1 (6 bases). The ends were cut back, 4 bases at V and 2 bases at J, with 11 bases in the middle. The CDR3 is 14 residues long. Germline CDR1 and CDR2: LNHDA and SQIVND (reference sequence). CDR3 in amino acids: CASSKGGPQETQYF. The CDR3 bases are TGTGCCAGTAGTAAAGGGGGTCCTCAAGAGACCCAGTACTTC.

In its sample, this clone was seen a few times. J is TRBJ1-6 and V is TRBV7-9; 7 bases line up with TRBD1. The CDR3 spans 14 residues. Germline CDR1 reads SEHNR; CDR2 reads FQNEAQ (reference sequence). V trimming: 6 bases; J trimming: 9 bases; junction bases outside the gene matches: 8. CDR3: CASSAGTGASPLHF. DNA of the CDR3: TGTGCCAGCAGTGCCGGCACAGGGGCTTCACCCCTCCACTTT.

The V call is TRBV2, the J call TRBJ1-2; tentatively, D is TRBD1 (5 bases). Germline V gene sequence: CDR1 SNHLY, CDR2 FYNNEI. The V end lost 3 bases, the J end lost 2 bases, and 10 bases lay between the germline ends. The CDR3 contains 14 residues. The chain's CDR3 is CASSDQGGNYGYTF. CDR3 DNA sequence: TGTGCCAGCAGTGATCAGGGTGGGAACTATGGCTACACCTTC.

The rearrangement links TRBV7-8 to TRBJ1-4; D call uncertain. This CDR3 is built from 15 residues. Between the trimmed V and J ends, which lost 2 bases and 7 bases, there was a span of 14 bases. CDR1 and CDR2 from the germline V gene are SGHVS and FQNEAQ. CDR3 sequence reads: CASSLRRGPSEKLFF. DNA of the CDR3: TGTGCCAGCAGCTTAAGGCGGGGTCCGAGTGAAAAACTGTTTTTT.

The table lists this clone with a few counts. The chain carries TRBV28 and TRBJ1-2; 8 bases fit TRBD1. V lost 0 bases and J lost 8; bases outside the gene matches: 5. This CDR3 spans 14 amino acids. In germline, CDR1 is MDHEN, CDR2 SYDVKM. DNA of the CDR3: TGTGCCAGCAGTTTATGGACAGGGGCGCGAGGCTACACCTTC. This translates into CASSLWTGARGYTF.

By frequency in the sample, this clone is medium-sized (0.01 to 0.1%). This chain joins TRBV25-1 and TRBJ1-2, with TRBD1 matching 7 bases. In germline, CDR1 is MGHDK, CDR2 SYGVNS. The V segment lost 4 bases and the J segment 8 bases; nucleotides outside the gene matches: 7. The CDR3 totals 13 residues. The DNA of the CDR3 is TGTGCCAGCAGTGCCCGACAGGGTGGGGGCTACACCTTC. Translating gives CASSARQGGGYTF.

CDR3 loop: CSVVETLGSGANVLTF. The CDR3, as DNA: TGCAGCGTTGTGGAGACACTCGGATCTGGGGCCAACGTCCTGACTTTC. The chain recombines TRBV29-1 with TRBJ2-6; D ambiguous. Germline CDR1 reads SQVTM; CDR2 reads ANQGSEA. There are 16 residues in the CDR3. Trimming left V 4 bases short and J 1 base short, with 14 bases between.

The chain has TRBV7-8 and TRBJ2-1, with 7 positions matching TRBD1. CDR1 SGHVS and CDR2 FQNEAQ come from the germline V gene. This CDR3 has 17 residues. V gave up 6 bases and J gave up 4 bases; unmatched junction bases: 15. As DNA, the CDR3 is TGTGCCAGCAGAGATAAAAGGCTTGGACAGGTATACAATGAGCAGTTCTTC. Encoded protein: CASRDKRLGQVYNEQFF.

The chain recombines TRBV4-3 with TRBJ2-1; D remains ambiguous. V gave up 4 bases and J gave up 10 bases, with 14 bases separating them. The CDR3 length is 13 residues. The germline gives CDR1 LGHNA, CDR2 YSLEER. CDR3 loop: CASSPSLFLEQFF. The CDR3 nucleotides read TGCGCCAGCAGCCCCTCCCTCTTCCTAGAGCAGTTCTTC.

This clone was seen a handful of times. The chain has TRBV19 and TRBJ1-1; 8 bases are shared with TRBD1. The ends lost 6 bases at V and 0 bases at J; junction bases unmatched: 24. From germline, CDR1 is LNHDA and CDR2 SQIVND (reference sequence). The CDR3 contains 21 residues. The CDR3 DNA is TGTGCCAGTAGCTCCCCCCGACAGGGGCTTCGAAAAAGGGGAATGAACACTGAAGCTTTCTTT. Translating gives CASSSPRQGLRKRGMNTEAFF.

The gene calls are TRBV27 and TRBJ1-2; 7 nucleotides agree with TRBD1. Per germline, CDR1 MNHEY and CDR2 SMNVEV (reference sequence). Losses at the gene ends were 3 bases for V and 4 bases for J; bases not matched to a gene: 11. This CDR3 has 16 residues. The CDR3 DNA is TGTGCCAGCAGTTTTGGTGGGGGGACAGCGATCTATGGCTACACCTTC. This translates into CASSFGGGTAIYGYTF.

V and J are TRBV10-3 and TRBJ1-6; unclear D gene. Trimming took 3 bases from V and 4 from J, leaving 16 bases between them. The CDR3 contains 17 residues. Germline V gives CDR1 ENHRY, CDR2 SYGVKD. In DNA, the CDR3 is TGTGCCATCAGTGATATGGCTGGCCCCCTTTATAATTCACCCCTCCACTTT. As protein: CAISDMAGPLYNSPLHF.

V gene TRBV27 combines with J gene TRBJ2-7; TRBD2 might be the D (6 bases). The CDR3 contains 14 residues. Germline assignment: CDR1 MNHEY and CDR2 SMNVEV (reference sequence). The CDR3 region is CASSLGGDSYEQYF. In DNA form, the CDR3 reads TGTGCTTCAAGTTTAGGAGGGGACTCCTACGAGCAGTACTTC.

This rearrangement joins TRBV7-2 to TRBJ2-7; D is perhaps TRBD1 (6 bases). This CDR3 has 15 amino acids. Germline loops: CDR1 SGHTA, CDR2 FQGNSA. V dropped 5 bases and J dropped 0 bases, with 14 bases sitting between them. CDR3 nucleotide sequence: TGTGCCAGCAGCCTAACAGGGTCCCTCTCCTACGAGCAGTACTTC. Its protein is CASSLTGSLSYEQYF. Full variable domain (remainder filled in from reference TRBV7-2 and TRBJ2-7): GAGVSQSPSNKVTEKGKDVELRCDPISGHTALYWYRQSLGQGLEFLIYFQGNSAPDKSGLPSDRFSAERTGGSVSTLTIQRTQQEDSAVYLCASSLTGSLSYEQYFGPGTRLTVT.